The clone carrying this T cell receptor beta chain was observed a handful of times. Its specificity is not known. Read data end 3 residues before the CDR3 end; the end is taken from the germline J gene. The table came from immunoSEQ multiplex PCR; TCRdb's copy has only in-frame clones and leaves some out. The sample is made up of tens of thousands of clones, none counted only once. This CDR3 has 16 amino acids. CDR1 and CDR2 from the germline V gene are LNHDA and SQIVND (reference sequence). V shed 10 bases and J 1 base; nucleotides not matched to a gene: 11. Caucasian heritage predominated among both patients and controls. The sample is drawn from a study of T cell clonality in common variable immunodeficiency. Overall study results and limits: Patient heterogeneity in the CVID cohort limited correlations between repertoire features and clinical complications. Compared with healthy controls, CVID subjects showed increased TCRbeta clonality, mostly in about a third. Fewer deletions and N-nucleotide insertions were reportedly seen in common variable immunodeficiency TCR beta sequences.

The specimen was peripheral blood mononuclear cells. The source is a person aged 18 to 70 in good health. This rearrangement joins TRBV19 to TRBJ2-7, with 12 bases that match TRBD2. CDR3 bases read: TGTGCCACTTCTCGACTAGCGGGGGACCGATCCTACGAG. Its translation: CATSRLAGDRSYE. The entire CDR3 reads CATSRLAGDRSYEQYF.